The next 32 T cell receptor beta chains were all read from a single sample in a study of T cell repertoires in aging, cancer and after chemotherapy (dated by TCRdb to about 2019). Sequencing relied on an Illumina MiSeq. Rearranged TRB sequences spanning V, D and J segments were amplified by multiplex touch-down PCR using a mixed TRB-A/B primer pool. TCRdb reprocessing: public reads trimmed at Q25 with fastp, clones called with MiXCR, in-frame beta chains kept. Entries that share a CDR3 protein sequence are merged under the most common genes and DNA. In this sample the table shows about 4,100 distinct CDR3 sequences, over 20% of which occur a single time. The ten top clones hold 13% to 15% of the sample. Instead of sorted cells or RNA, genomic DNA extracted from peripheral blood served as the source for amplifying TCR beta rearrangements. Sequencing was carried out using blood. These receptors originate from a human donor with a solid tumor.

By share, this clonotype counts as medium-sized (0.01 to 0.1%). The J gene is TRBJ2-7, the V gene TRBV6-5, with 7 bases identical to TRBD2. Per germline, CDR1 MNHEY and CDR2 SVGAGI. The CDR3 loop spans 17 amino acids. V lost 7 bases, J lost 3 bases, and 18 bases stayed unmatched. CDR3 residues: CASKIGLDDSPHYEQYF. As DNA, the CDR3 is TGTGCCAGCAAGATAGGACTAGACGATTCTCCTCACTACGAGCAGTACTTC.

This clonotype is termed medium-sized. V usage is TRBV15 and J usage is TRBJ2-7; 7 bases line up with TRBD2. The V segment lost 3 bases and the J segment 6 bases; nucleotides outside the gene matches: 5. Germline CDR1 and CDR2: LNHNV and YYDKDF (reference sequence). The CDR3 totals 13 residues. CDR3 nucleotide sequence: TGTGCCACCAGCAGGGGAGGGCAGGGCGAGCAGTACTTC. As protein: CATSRGGQGEQYF. Drawing the rest from reference TRBV15 and TRBJ2-7, the complete variable domain is DAMVIQNPRYQVTQFGKPVTLSCSQTLNHNVMYWYQQKSSQAPKLLFHYYDKDFNNEADTPDNFQSRRPNTSFCFLDIRSPGLGDTAMYLCATSRGGQGEQYFGPGTRLTVT.

This clonotype has a handful of counts. The gene calls are TRBV12-3 or TRBV12-4 and TRBJ1-4, with D possibly TRBD1 on 5 matching bases. Trimming left V 5 bases short and J 2 bases short, with 9 bases between. This CDR3 has 14 residues. The CDR3 reads CASSLGVTNEKLFF. The CDR3 DNA is TGTGCCAGCAGTCTGGGGGTTACTAATGAAAAACTGTTTTTT.

The rearrangement joins TRBV7-2 to TRBJ2-1; TRBD2 agrees at 10 bases. From germline, CDR1 is SGHTA and CDR2 FQGNSA. V lost 3 bases to trimming and J lost 9 bases; unmatched junction nucleotides: 5. The CDR3 has 14 amino acids. The CDR3 sequence is CASSLLAGVGEQFF. The CDR3 DNA sequence: TGTGCCAGCAGCTTGCTAGCGGGAGTAGGTGAGCAGTTCTTC.

This clonotype is medium-sized by share. V usage is TRBV19 and J usage is TRBJ1-1; D unclear. CDR1 is LNHDA, CDR2 SQIVND, per germline (reference sequence). There are 16 residues in the CDR3. The ends were cut back, 5 bases at V and 0 bases at J, with 16 bases in the middle. The CDR3 DNA follows: TGTGCCAGTAGTCCCATCCACTTGGACCTGAACACTGAAGCTTTCTTT. Translation: CASSPIHLDLNTEAFF.

This clonotype is medium-sized in the sample. This chain connects TRBV30 to TRBJ1-3; no definite D call. The CDR3 consists of 11 residues. V lost 2 bases, J lost 5 bases, and 4 bases lay in between. Looked up from germline, CDR1 is GTSNPN and CDR2 is SVGIG (reference sequence). This chain's CDR3 is CAWSFRNTIYF. The CDR3 DNA sequence: TGTGCCTGGAGTTTCAGAAACACCATATATTTT. Full variable domain (remainder filled in from reference TRBV30 and TRBJ1-3): SQTIHQWPATLVQPVGSPLSLECTVEGTSNPNLYWYRQAAGRGLQLLFYSVGIGQISSEVPQNLSASRPQDRQFILSSKKLLLSDSGFYLCAWSFRNTIYFGEGSWLTVV.

This clonotype has a handful of counts. CDR3 bases: TGTGCCAGCAGCCGCGGGACTAGCGGGAGCTACAATGAGCAGTTCTTC. Its protein is CASSRGTSGSYNEQFF. The V call is TRBV5-4, the J call TRBJ2-1, with TRBD2 identical over 14 bases. Germline V CDR1 and CDR2: SGHNT, YYREEE (reference sequence). The V and J ends lost 4 bases and 3 bases, in that order; junction bases with no gene match: 3. This CDR3 region has 16 residues.

This clonotype is labeled medium-sized. The gene calls are TRBV19 and TRBJ1-2; D gene ambiguous. The CDR3 covers 13 residues. Per the germline V gene, CDR1 is LNHDA and CDR2 is SQIVND (reference sequence). The V and J ends lost 5 bases and 2 bases respectively, with 9 bases between them. CDR3 protein: CASSRDNNYGYTF. CDR3 sequence (DNA): TGTGCCAGTAGTCGAGACAACAACTATGGCTACACCTTC. Filled out from reference TRBV19 and TRBJ1-2, the complete variable domain reads DGGITQSPKYLFRKEGQNVTLSCEQNLNHDAMYWYRQDPGQGLRLIYYSQIVNDFQKGDIAEGYSVSREKKESFPLTVTSAQKNPTAFYLCASSRDNNYGYTFGSGTRLTVV.

With respect to this clonotype: This may arise from a read error, as a much more abundant clone is one base away. The chain uses TRBV14 and TRBJ2-5; D is possibly TRBD1 (5 bases). V was pared by 4 bases and J by 1 base, with 10 bases between. Germline assignment: CDR1 SGHDN and CDR2 FVKESK. CDR3 size: 14 residues. The CDR3 loop reads CASSPGHLQETQYF. The CDR3 coding sequence is TGTGCCAGCAGCCCTGGACACCTCCAAGAGACCCAGTACTTC.

A few counts support this clonotype. The chain couples TRBV5-1 to TRBJ2-7, with D uncertain. Germline lookup yields CDR1 SGHRS and CDR2 YFSETQ. Between the trimmed V and J ends, which lost 4 bases and 4 bases, there was a span of 15 bases. The CDR3 totals 14 residues. The CDR3 DNA reads as TGCGCCAGCAGCCTTAACGGACGTACGTACGAGCAGTACTTC. Encoded protein: CASSLNGRTYEQYF.

By its share, this clonotype is medium-sized. The chain couples TRBV19 to TRBJ1-1; TRBD1 might be the D (5 bases). Germline V CDR1 and CDR2: LNHDA, SQIVND (reference sequence). Trimming stripped 5 bases from V and 1 base from J, with 14 bases between. The CDR3 spans 15 residues. CDR3 loop: CASSSRWGSNTEAFF. The CDR3 bases are TGTGCCAGTAGTTCCCGTTGGGGGTCGAACACTGAAGCTTTCTTT.

This clonotype is categorized as medium-sized. The chain joins TRBV6-1 to TRBJ2-2, with 9 bases identical to TRBD1. The trim removed 6 bases at V and 0 bases at J, leaving 11 bases unmatched. The CDR3 contains 18 residues. Looked up from germline, CDR1 is MNHNS and CDR2 is SASEGT. The CDR3 DNA follows: TGTGCCAGCAGACGTCGGACAGGGGCGTCGACGAACACCGGGGAGCTGTTTTTT. Translated, it gives CASRRRTGASTNTGELFF.

For this clonotype: A much larger clone lies one base from this, so it may be a read error. The chain couples TRBV6-5 to TRBJ1-1; 7 nucleotides match TRBD1. V shed 6 bases and J 0 bases; nucleotides not matched to a gene: 7. The CDR3 extends over 15 amino acids. Germline-derived CDR1 and CDR2 are MNHEY and SVGAGI. CDR3 DNA: TGTGCCAGCAGAGACAGGGTGCTGGTGAACACTGAAGCTTTCTTT. Protein sequence: CASRDRVLVNTEAFF.

This clonotype was observed a handful of times. The gene calls are TRBV7-9 and TRBJ2-6, with D uncertain. This CDR3 region has 14 residues. Deletions cut 2 bases from V and 2 bases from J, with 4 bases between. CDR1 and CDR2 from the germline V gene are SEHNR and FQNEAQ (reference sequence). CDR3 in amino acids: CASSLNPGANVLTF. The CDR3 nucleotides read TGTGCCAGCAGCTTAAATCCTGGGGCCAACGTCCTGACTTTC.

This clonotype is termed medium-sized. The chain combines TRBV19 with TRBJ1-1, with 9 bases aligning to TRBD1. The V gene end was trimmed by 3 bases and the J gene end by 1 base; junction bases not matched to a gene: 12. Germline V lookup: CDR1 LNHDA, CDR2 SQIVND (reference sequence). CDR3 size: 18 residues. The CDR3 here is CASSMVQGADLGNTEAFF. The CDR3 region has the DNA TGTGCCAGTAGTATGGTACAGGGGGCGGATTTGGGGAACACTGAAGCTTTCTTT.

In its sample, this clonotype is large. The J gene is TRBJ1-1, the V gene TRBV29-1; TRBD1 matches at 8 bases. V trimming: 7 bases; J trimming: 4 bases; junction bases outside the gene matches: 8. Germline V CDR1 and CDR2: SQVTM, ANQGSEA. The CDR3 length is 13 residues. The CDR3 nucleotides are TGCAGCGCAGGGGGCATAGGGAGCACTGAAGCTTTCTTT. As protein: CSAGGIGSTEAFF.

The chain links TRBV5-4 to TRBJ1-2, with 7 bases fitting TRBD1. Germline V gene sequence: CDR1 SGHNT, CDR2 YYREEE (reference sequence). The V segment lost 4 bases and the J segment 2 bases; nucleotides outside the gene matches: 8. CDR3 length: 15 residues. The CDR3 DNA is TGTGCCAGCAGCAGGTGGACAGGCGGAAACTATGGCTACACCTTC. This encodes CASSRWTGGNYGYTF.

This clonotype was found a few times. This rearrangement joins TRBV14 to TRBJ2-2, with D possibly TRBD2 on 5 matching bases. The CDR3 sequence is 16 residues long. Germline CDR1 reads SGHDN; CDR2 reads FVKESK. V was shortened by 3 bases and J by 1 base, with 12 bases between the two germline ends. The CDR3 nucleotides read TGTGCCAGCAGCCACGTTCGGGGAATGAACACCGGGGAGCTGTTTTTT. Encoded protein: CASSHVRGMNTGELFF.

By its share, this clonotype is medium-sized. The rearrangement uses TRBV27 and TRBJ1-2; 9 nucleotides match TRBD1. Germline V lookup: CDR1 MNHEY, CDR2 SMNVEV (reference sequence). This CDR3 region has 14 residues. The trim removed 5 bases at V and 8 bases at J, leaving 9 bases unmatched. CDR3 residues: CASSPWDRAGGYTF. In nucleotides, the CDR3 is TGTGCCAGCAGTCCATGGGACAGGGCTGGCGGCTACACCTTC.

The table lists this clonotype with a few counts. The chain has TRBV5-1 and TRBJ2-1; 15 nucleotides agree with TRBD2. CDR1 is SGHRS and CDR2 is YFSETQ in the germline V gene. Losses at the gene ends were 3 bases for V and 6 bases for J; bases not matched to a gene: 10. This CDR3 comprises 18 residues. The CDR3 region has the DNA TGCGCCAGCAGCTCTCGGACTAGCGGGAGGGCCGATAGCAATGAGCAGTTCTTC. Its translation is CASSSRTSGRADSNEQFF.

This clonotype is deemed medium-sized. The rearrangement links TRBV7-9 to TRBJ2-2, with D possibly TRBD2 on 5 matching bases. Trimming cost V 5 bases and J 5 bases, with 15 bases left between them. The CDR3 runs to 15 residues. Germline CDR1 and CDR2: SEHNR and FQNEAQ (reference sequence). CDR3 DNA: TGTGCCAGCAGCCCACGGAATCGAGGGACCGGGGAGCTGTTTTTT. Translating it yields CASSPRNRGTGELFF.

This clonotype rates as medium-sized. CDR3 region: CAWSVRVRAFF. The CDR3 DNA reads as TGTGCCTGGAGTGTAAGGGTTCGGGCTTTCTTT. The genes are TRBV30 and TRBJ1-1, with no clear D. Between the trimmed V and J ends, which lost 0 bases and 11 bases, there was a span of 10 bases. The CDR3 runs to 11 residues. CDR1 and CDR2 (germline): GTSNPN, SVGIG (reference sequence).

This clonotype is categorized as medium-sized. The chain combines TRBV5-4 with TRBJ2-1; D could derive from TRBD1 or TRBD2 (5 bases each). Germline CDR1 SGHNT, CDR2 YYREEE (reference sequence). V dropped 2 bases and J dropped 9 bases, with 18 bases sitting between them. The CDR3 contains 15 residues. The CDR3 loop is CASSFFGAGLIEQFF. The CDR3 bases are TGTGCCAGCAGCTTTTTTGGGGCAGGACTGATTGAGCAGTTCTTC.

With respect to this clonotype: The junction departs from germline at one end; a sequencing error may be responsible. The chain couples TRBV10-3 to TRBJ2-2; 7 positions agree with TRBD2. Germline V CDR1 and CDR2: ENHRY, SYGVKD. This CDR3 contains 13 residues. The CDR3 DNA reads TGCGCCAGTTGGGGGAGGGCCCCCGGGGAGCTGTTTTTT. Residues: CASWGRAPGELFF.

J is TRBJ1-3 and V is TRBV21-1. TRBV21-1 is deemed a pseudogene. CDR3 length: 16 residues. The CDR3 sequence: CASRPISGSSGNTIYF. The CDR3 DNA reads as TGTGCCAGCAGGCCTATCTCCGGGAGCTCTGGAAACACCATATATTTT.

The table lists this clonotype with a few counts. The chain links TRBV5-1 to TRBJ2-1, with D maybe TRBD2 (5 bases). Germline V gene data show CDR1 as SGHRS and CDR2 as YFSETQ. The CDR3 has 14 amino acids. V was cut by 4 bases and J by 3 bases, with 11 bases left in between. DNA for the CDR3: TGCGCCAGCAGCGTTGGTAGCGTCTACAATGAGCAGTTCTTC. Its protein product is CASSVGSVYNEQFF.

This clonotype was picked up a small number of times. The chain employs TRBV11-2 and TRBJ2-5; 8 bases fit TRBD1. The CDR3 covers 16 residues. V was pared by 3 bases and J by 4 bases, with 10 bases of the junction left unmatched. Germline V lookup: CDR1 SGHAT, CDR2 FQNNGV. CDR3 nucleotides: TGTGCCAGCAGCTTCTCGGGGGACAGGAGTGGAGAGACCCAGTACTTC. Protein: CASSFSGDRSGETQYF.

The table lists this clonotype with a few counts. The chain couples TRBV7-9 to TRBJ2-1; perhaps D is TRBD1 or TRBD2 (5 bases each). The CDR3 totals 13 residues. Germline V gene lookup returns CDR1 SEHNR and CDR2 FQNEAQ (reference sequence). V gave up 0 bases and J gave up 10 bases, with 10 bases separating them. As DNA, the CDR3 is TGTGCCAGCAGCTTAGCGGGAGAGGGGGAGCAGTTCTTC. Protein sequence: CASSLAGEGEQFF.

The chain couples TRBV6-5 to TRBJ2-7; a weak D match, TRBD2 (7 bases). The germline V and J ends were trimmed by 7 bases and 7 bases, with 23 bases remaining between them. Germline lookup yields CDR1 MNHEY and CDR2 SVGAGI. This CDR3 region has 15 residues. DNA for the CDR3: TGTGCCAGCACCACGGGGGGCAGGGAGACCAAGGAGCAGTACTTC. This gives the protein CASTTGGRETKEQYF.

The chain employs TRBV6-1 and TRBJ1-1; 7 positions agree with TRBD1. Germline CDR1 is MNHNS and CDR2 is SASEGT. The CDR3 runs to 14 residues. The V gene end was trimmed by 6 bases and the J gene end by 0 bases; junction bases not matched to a gene: 4. This CDR3 reads CASRDRAMNTEAFF. Written as DNA, the CDR3 is TGTGCCAGCAGAGACAGGGCGATGAACACTGAAGCTTTCTTT.

This clonotype is medium-sized in the sample. The chain recombines TRBV12-3 or TRBV12-4 with TRBJ1-2; D perhaps matches TRBD1 (5 bases). The length of the CDR3 is 13 residues. Trimming pared 6 bases from V and 2 bases from J, leaving 10 bases between. CDR3 DNA: TGTGCCAGCAGAGGGGTTCCGAACTATGGCTACACCTTC. This encodes CASRGVPNYGYTF.

Sample share makes this clonotype large. The chain is built from TRBV11-1 and TRBJ2-3; 11 bases fit TRBD2. Germline V gene lookup returns CDR1 SGHAT and CDR2 FQDESV (reference sequence). Trimming removed 6 bases from V and 0 bases from J; junction bases left unmatched: 17. This CDR3 is built from 20 residues. CDR3 nucleotide sequence: TGTGCCAGCAGTGGGGCTCGGGGACTAGCGGCATACAGAAGCACAGATACGCAGTATTTT. This translates into CASSGARGLAAYRSTDTQYF.